The next 17 T cell receptor beta chains were all read from a single sample in a study of blood T cells in healthy people across ages. Primers used in a second PCR of roughly 7 to 12 cycles were a sample-barcoded 5' primer and a J-beta primer mix. TCRdb itself ran the 5' RACE reads through MiXCR, one entry per CDR3 protein. The table includes more than 700,000 distinct CDR3 sequences, less than 60% detected once. Sequenced material: blood. The receptors here all came from a man older than 75 in good health.

The V call is TRBV6-2 or TRBV6-3, the J call TRBJ2-3, with TRBD2 matching 11 bases. Germline CDR1 MNHEY, CDR2 SVGEGT. V dropped 4 bases and J dropped 1; count of bases not matched to a gene: 4. This CDR3 has 16 residues. CDR3 in amino acids: CASSSLSGRGTDTQYF. The CDR3 region has the DNA TGTGCCAGCAGTTCCCTTAGCGGGAGGGGCACAGATACGCAGTATTTT.

V usage is TRBV12-3 or TRBV12-4 and J usage is TRBJ2-1, with 9 nucleotides matching TRBD1. V lost 3 bases, J lost 4 bases, and 4 bases stayed unmatched. This CDR3 is built from 15 residues. CDR3: CASSFGTGNYNEQFF. DNA for the CDR3: TGTGCCAGCAGTTTCGGGACAGGGAATTACAATGAGCAGTTCTTC.

The V and J genes are TRBV4-1 and TRBJ1-3, with a weak D call TRBD1 (6 bases). Germline V gene lookup returns CDR1 MGHRA and CDR2 YSYEKL. This CDR3 has 18 amino acids. The V end lost 1 base, the J end lost 0 bases, and 16 bases lay between the germline ends. CDR3 nucleotides: TGCGCCAGCAGCCAAGTACAGGGAAGGCCCTCCTCTGGAAACACCATATATTTT. Its protein is CASSQVQGRPSSGNTIYF.

The rearrangement links TRBV20-1 to TRBJ1-3, with D perhaps matching TRBD1 (6 bases). V lost 3 bases and J 4 bases, leaving 10 bases between the germline ends. There are 13 residues in the CDR3. Per the germline V gene, CDR1 is DFQATT and CDR2 is SNEGSKA (reference sequence). CDR3 amino acids: CSASQQGGNTIYF. DNA for the CDR3: TGCAGTGCTAGTCAACAGGGAGGAAACACCATATATTTT.

V gene TRBV3-1 combines with J gene TRBJ2-4; D is unresolved. The length of the CDR3 is 11 residues. Trimming stripped 4 bases from V and 5 bases from J, with 3 bases between. CDR1 and CDR2 (germline): LGHDT, YNNKEL (reference sequence). The CDR3 nucleotides are TGTGCCAGCAGCCGCCAAAACATTCAGTACTTC. Its protein is CASSRQNIQYF.

This clonotype has only one observation. The J gene is TRBJ2-1, the V gene TRBV2; possible D gene TRBD2, 7 bases. CDR1 is SNHLY, CDR2 FYNNEI, per germline. This CDR3 has 15 residues. V was pared by 8 bases and J by 4 bases, with 18 bases between. The CDR3 DNA reads TGTGCCAGCCTAGGAGGGGGGGCGGAGTACAATGAGCAGTTCTTC. Translating gives CASLGGGAEYNEQFF.

This chain links TRBV20-1 with TRBJ2-5; maybe TRBD2 (7 bases). Germline V gives CDR1 DFQATT, CDR2 SNEGSKA (reference sequence). CDR3 length: 11 residues. V lost 5 bases, J lost 12 bases, and 16 bases lay in between. The CDR3 nucleotides are TGCAGTGCTGGGGGGGGCGATCGGGAGTACTTC. Protein product: CSAGGGDREYF.

This clonotype was detected many times. The chain combines TRBV7-9 with TRBJ1-2; TRBD1 matches 7 bases. The germline V gene encodes CDR1 SEHNR and CDR2 FQNEAQ (reference sequence). The CDR3 has 13 residues. Losses at the gene ends were 8 bases for V and 4 bases for J; bases not matched to a gene: 7. The CDR3 is CASADRVGYGYTF. CDR3 DNA sequence: TGTGCCAGCGCCGACAGGGTGGGCTATGGCTACACCTTC.

This clonotype was counted only a few times. This chain connects TRBV29-1 to TRBJ2-3; 12 nucleotides line up with TRBD1. The germline V gene encodes CDR1 SQVTM and CDR2 ANQGSEA. The CDR3 runs to 15 residues. With 3 bases clipped from V and 4 bases from J, the junction kept 5 bases outside the gene matches. For the CDR3, the DNA is TGCAGCGTTGAGGTGGGACAGGGGGCCCCAGATACGCAGTATTTT. Protein: CSVEVGQGAPDTQYF.

The rearrangement links TRBV20-1 to TRBJ1-1; D uncertain. CDR3 length: 11 residues. V was trimmed by 6 bases and J by 6 bases, leaving 11 bases between them. Looked up from germline, CDR1 is DFQATT and CDR2 is SNEGSKA (reference sequence). DNA of the CDR3: TGCAGTGCACTGCGGGTCCCTGAAGCTTTCTTT. Translating it yields CSALRVPEAFF.

The chain uses TRBV6-6 and TRBJ2-7, with 9 bases that match TRBD2. This CDR3 is built from 17 residues. Germline V gives CDR1 MNHNY, CDR2 SVGAGI (reference sequence). Trimming took 2 bases from V and 2 from J; bases not matched to a gene: 10. DNA for the CDR3: TGTGCCAGCAGTTACATGCCGACTAGCGGAGGACCCTACGAGCAGTACTTC. It specifies CASSYMPTSGGPYEQYF.

In its sample, this clonotype was seen a few times. This chain uses TRBV28 with TRBJ2-3, with D unclear. V was trimmed by 7 bases and J by 1 base, leaving 12 bases between them. The CDR3 is 14 amino acids. Germline loops: CDR1 MDHEN, CDR2 SYDVKM. The DNA of the CDR3 is TGTGCCAGCACGGTGCGCACTGGCACAGATACGCAGTATTTT. Protein product: CASTVRTGTDTQYF.

Ten or more counts support this clonotype. The chain is built from TRBV3-1 and TRBJ2-5, with D possibly TRBD1 on 5 matching bases. Germline V gives CDR1 LGHDT, CDR2 YNNKEL (reference sequence). The CDR3 loop spans 13 amino acids. The germline V and J ends were trimmed by 3 bases and 5 bases, with 10 bases remaining between them. CDR3 protein: CASSHLGVETQYF. In DNA form, the CDR3 reads TGTGCCAGCAGCCATCTAGGGGTTGAGACCCAGTACTTC.

A few counts support this clonotype. The chain carries TRBV29-1 and TRBJ2-1, with 13 positions matching TRBD2. The CDR3 totals 14 residues. Germline CDR1 reads SQVTM; CDR2 reads ANQGSEA. V gave up 7 bases and J gave up 5 bases; unmatched junction bases: 5. Here the CDR3 DNA reads TGCAGCGCAACGGGGACTAGCGGGAACAATGAGCAGTTCTTC. Its translation: CSATGTSGNNEQFF.

There are many counts of this clonotype. This chain uses TRBV4-2 with TRBJ2-1, with TRBD2 identical over 14 bases. The CDR3 totals 17 residues. Trimming at V came to 0 bases and at J to 8 bases, leaving 6 bases not matched to a gene. Germline V gene sequence: CDR1 LGHNA, CDR2 YNFKEQ. In DNA, the CDR3 is TGTGCCAGCAGCCAAGATCCGGGACTAGCGGGAGTGGATGAGCAGTTCTTC. As protein: CASSQDPGLAGVDEQFF.

The chain couples TRBV28 to TRBJ2-7; D ambiguous. Germline-derived CDR1 and CDR2 are MDHEN and SYDVKM. V dropped 5 bases and J dropped 3 bases, with 14 bases sitting between them. This CDR3 contains 14 residues. Written as DNA, the CDR3 is TGTGCCAGCAGTCCCTTACGGGTTTTCTACGAGCAGTACTTC. It is translated as CASSPLRVFYEQYF.

The V call is TRBV9, the J call TRBJ2-3, with 7 positions matching TRBD1. Germline V lookup: CDR1 SGDLS, CDR2 YYNGEE. Trimming removed 3 bases from V and 0 bases from J; junction bases left unmatched: 10. The CDR3 is 17 residues long. In nucleotides, the CDR3 is TGTGCCAGCAGCGCGCCTCAGACAGGGCTTAGCACAGATACGCAGTATTTT. It is translated as CASSAPQTGLSTDTQYF.